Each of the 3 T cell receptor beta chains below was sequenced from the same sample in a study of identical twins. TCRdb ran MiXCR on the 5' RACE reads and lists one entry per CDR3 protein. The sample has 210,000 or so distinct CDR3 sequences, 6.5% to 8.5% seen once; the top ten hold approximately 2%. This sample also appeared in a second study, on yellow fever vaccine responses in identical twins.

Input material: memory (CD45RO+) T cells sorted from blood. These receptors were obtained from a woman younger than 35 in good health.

Written as DNA, the CDR3 is TGTGCCACCAGTGGCCTCACTCTCGGGGGGCAAAGGGAGCTGTTTTTT. Its protein is CATSGLTLGGQRELFF. V gene TRBV24-1 combines with J gene TRBJ2-2; possibly TRBD2 for D (7 bases). Trimming cost V 5 bases and J 9 bases, with 21 bases left between them. CDR3 length: 16 residues. Germline CDR1 reads KGHDR; CDR2 reads SFDVKD.

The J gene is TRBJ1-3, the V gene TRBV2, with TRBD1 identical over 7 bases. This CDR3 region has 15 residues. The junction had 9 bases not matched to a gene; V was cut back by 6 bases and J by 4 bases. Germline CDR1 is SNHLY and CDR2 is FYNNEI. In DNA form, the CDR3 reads TGTGCCAGCAGCCAAATACAGGGGTACGGAAACACCATATATTTT. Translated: CASSQIQGYGNTIYF.

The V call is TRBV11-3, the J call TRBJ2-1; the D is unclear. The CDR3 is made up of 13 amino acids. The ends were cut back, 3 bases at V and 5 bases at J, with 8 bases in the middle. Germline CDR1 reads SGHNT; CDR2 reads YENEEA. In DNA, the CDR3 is TGTGCCAGCAGCTTGGCCTGGAACAATGAGCAGTTCTTC. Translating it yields CASSLAWNNEQFF.